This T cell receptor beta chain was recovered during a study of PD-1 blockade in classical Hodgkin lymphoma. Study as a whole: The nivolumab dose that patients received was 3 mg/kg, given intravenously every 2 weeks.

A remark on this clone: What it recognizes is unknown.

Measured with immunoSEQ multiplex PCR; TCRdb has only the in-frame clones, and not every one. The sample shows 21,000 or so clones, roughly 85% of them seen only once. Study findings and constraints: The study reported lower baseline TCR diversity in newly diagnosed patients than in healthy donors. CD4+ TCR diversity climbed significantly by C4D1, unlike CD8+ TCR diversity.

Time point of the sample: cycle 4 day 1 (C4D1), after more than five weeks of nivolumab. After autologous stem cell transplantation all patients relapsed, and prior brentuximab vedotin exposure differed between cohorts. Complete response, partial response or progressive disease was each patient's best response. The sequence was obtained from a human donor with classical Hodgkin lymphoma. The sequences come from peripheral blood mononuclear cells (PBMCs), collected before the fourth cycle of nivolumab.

CDR3 bases: TGTGCCAGCAGCCCGAGGGTGAACACCGGGGAGCTGTTTTTT. The encoded protein is CASSPRVNTGELFF. This sequence joins TRBV7-9 and TRBJ2-2; weak D call: TRBD2 (5 bases). Per the germline V gene, CDR1 is SEHNR and CDR2 is FQNEAQ (reference sequence). CDR3 length equals 14 residues. Trimming left V 5 bases short and J 1 base short, with 8 bases between.